This entry concerns a single T cell receptor (beta chain). Its antigen remains unknown. Patients were ruled out by autoimmune disease history or systemic immunosuppression. This sample was taken from a study of OX40 agonist ivuxolimab in advanced cancers. Turning to the study itself: Patients were treated with intravenous ivuxolimab, dosed at 0.01 to 10 mg/kg and infused every 2 weeks. Hepatocellular carcinoma, melanoma, renal cell or head and neck cancer occurred in dose-escalation patients.

CDR1 and CDR2 (germline): SGHRS, YFSETQ. This CDR3 comprises 14 residues. The V end lost 0 bases, the J end lost 1 base, and 7 bases lay between the germline ends. Method: immunoSEQ multiplex PCR; TCRdb's copy keeps in-frame clones and lacks some. The sample carries tens of thousands of clones, approximately 92% recorded once. The study, taken as a whole, reports: There were also nonresponders showing low normalized T-cell clonal expansion.

The specimen comprised CD4+ or CD8+ T cells sorted from blood, sampled in a trial of the OX40 agonist ivuxolimab. V and J are TRBV5-1 and TRBJ1-1; no clear D. The sequence was obtained from an adult with an advanced solid tumor such as melanoma, head and neck, liver or kidney cancer. The CDR3 DNA sequence: TGCGCCAGCAGCTTGGGGGAGGGGAACACTGAAGCTTTCTTT. Translating gives CASSLGEGNTEAFF.